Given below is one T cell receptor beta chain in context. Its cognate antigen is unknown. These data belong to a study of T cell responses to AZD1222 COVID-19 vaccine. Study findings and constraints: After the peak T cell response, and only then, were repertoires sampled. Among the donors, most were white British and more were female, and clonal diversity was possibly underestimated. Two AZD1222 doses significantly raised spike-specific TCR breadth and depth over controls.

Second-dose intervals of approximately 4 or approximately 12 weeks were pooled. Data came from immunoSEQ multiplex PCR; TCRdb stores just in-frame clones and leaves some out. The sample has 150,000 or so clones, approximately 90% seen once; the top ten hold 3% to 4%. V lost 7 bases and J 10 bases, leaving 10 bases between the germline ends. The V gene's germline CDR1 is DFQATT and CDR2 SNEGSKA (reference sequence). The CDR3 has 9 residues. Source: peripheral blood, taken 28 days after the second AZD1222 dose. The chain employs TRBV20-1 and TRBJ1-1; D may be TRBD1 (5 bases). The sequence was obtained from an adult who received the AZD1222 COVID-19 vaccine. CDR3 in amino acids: CSGGEGAFF. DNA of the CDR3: TGCAGTGGGGGGGAAGGAGCTTTCTTT.